The text below deals with one T cell receptor (beta chain). Its antigen is currently not known. No per-base quality is available; no much larger clone lies one base away. Receptors were amplified or captured by the immunoSEQ multiplex PCR assay. The hsTCRB Kit was used according to the manufacturer's protocol to amplify rearranged TCR beta chain sequences. TCRB libraries were sequenced on an Illumina MiSeq. The original methods were these. Demultiplexing, trimming and gene mapping were performed with the kit vendor's proprietary platform. Sourced from immuneACCESS, this table was stored by TCRdb with only in-frame sequences that have V and J called. A share of the clones is absent; for the studies checked, an unresolved V gene accounts for under half, and the remainder has no known explanation. V and J calls and clone size are as listed in that table; D and trimming were resolved from the DNA. For this sample the table gives 30,000 to 40,000 clones, of which roughly 80% were detected only once. The top ten clonotypes cover roughly 7.1% of the sample.

The data derive from a study of a mutant IDH1 vaccine in newly diagnosed glioma (dated by TCRdb to the early 2020s). About the investigation overall: In the chemotherapy-containing groups, vaccination started alongside temozolomide cycles, whereas in patients who had radiotherapy alone it started 4-6 weeks after radiotherapy. Of the 32 treated patients, approximately 62% were male and around 40% were female, and the mean age was about 40 years. Prior to enrollment, patients had been given standard therapy consisting of radiotherapy alone, temozolomide alone, or radiochemotherapy with temozolomide, with the combination given to most patients. Visit V12 was the week-35 safety follow-up and visit V13 was the week-47 end of study. Peripheral blood was collected at six visits: V03 (baseline), V05, V07, V10, V12 and V13. Longitudinal TCRB deep sequencing was done for 25 to 30 treated patients, wherever samples were available for exploratory analyses. The investigation overall reported the following: According to the authors, sample limitations meant that analyses of patient blood samples could not be reproduced. Immune responses induced by the vaccine were seen in about 93% of patients across multiple MHC alleles. Selection of PBMC samples for TCRB deep sequencing was based on availability. Pseudoprogression appeared unrelated to alterations in the top peripheral T cell clonotypes detected by TCRB sequencing.

V and J are trimmed by 4 bases and 6 bases, and the gene matches miss 3 bases of the junction. The CDR3 spans 12 residues, from the cysteine through the phenylalanine. CDR3 DNA only is kept here, 36 bases in frame from base 1. Via the germline V gene, CDR1 is SGHDT and CDR2 YYEEEE. Taken with the paper, the label for time point translates to: week 35, safety follow-up. Each vaccine dose, consisting of 300 ug of a 20-mer mutant IDH1 peptide in Montanide, was administered subcutaneously with topical imiquimod. Patients received eight vaccinations in weeks 1, 3, 5, 7, 11, 15, 19 and 23, corresponding to visits V03 through V10. Newly diagnosed WHO grade 3 or 4 IDH1-mutant astrocytomas showing loss of nuclear ATRX were present in the donors. The samples were drawn from NOA16, a multicentre, single-arm, open-label phase I trial in Germany that tested a mutant IDH1 peptide vaccine in humans for the first time. Genomic DNA for TCRB sequencing was isolated from EDTA blood with the DNeasy Blood and Tissue Kit.

This receptor was identified in a woman aged 18-29 years with glioma. The starting material was PBMCs, obtained from a glioma patient whose treatment included an IDH1 peptide vaccine. The chain is encoded by TRBV5-6 joined to TRBJ1-1; the central 7 bases match TRBD1. Here is the DNA: TGTGCCAGCAGCGCAGGGGGGGCTGAAGCTTTCTTT. The translation is CASSAGGAEAFF.